This passage covers 14 T cell receptor beta chains from one sample sequenced in a study of control samples from healthy donors and cancer patients. Only in-frame clones appear in the TCRdb table, and some are missing; sequencing was by immunoSEQ multiplex PCR. This repertoire shows about 97,000 clones, around 89% found once; its top ten account for 7.8%. Sequencing used blood. The receptors originated from a man aged 30 to 39 in good health.

V is TRBV6-1 and J is TRBJ2-7; perhaps TRBD2 as D (5 bases). Deletions cut 1 base from V and 4 bases from J, with 17 bases between. From germline, CDR1 is MNHNS and CDR2 SASEGT. This CDR3 contains 16 residues. The CDR3 sequence: CASSEEGGSPGYEQYV. In DNA, the CDR3 is TGTGCCAGCAGTGAAGAGGGTGGGAGTCCTGGTTACGAGCAGTACGTC.

The rearrangement joins TRBV14 to TRBJ1-1; TRBD1 aligns across 8 bases. CDR3 length: 14 amino acids. Germline V gene sequence: CDR1 SGHDN, CDR2 FVKESK. Trimming cost V 0 bases and J 7 bases; bases outside gene matches: 4. Here the CDR3 reads CASSQDWTGNEAFF. The CDR3 nucleotides read TGTGCCAGCAGCCAAGACTGGACAGGGAATGAAGCTTTCTTT.

J is TRBJ1-3 and V is TRBV28; a possible D gene is TRBD1 (6 bases). Germline V gene sequence: CDR1 MDHEN, CDR2 SYDVKM. This CDR3 has 14 residues. V lost 7 bases to trimming and J lost 0 bases, with 10 bases between them. CDR3 in amino acids: CASTTGSSGNTIYF. In DNA form, the CDR3 reads TGTGCCAGCACGACAGGTTCCTCTGGAAACACCATATATTTT.

This chain joins TRBV28 and TRBJ1-1; D remains unclear. CDR3 length: 11 amino acids. Trimming took off 9 bases at V and 0 bases at J, with 5 bases between the two ends. The V gene's germline CDR1 is MDHEN and CDR2 SYDVKM. The CDR3 coding sequence is TGTGCCAGTCAGATGAACACTGAAGCTTTCTTT. Amino acid sequence: CASQMNTEAFF.

The rearrangement uses TRBV28 and TRBJ1-1; D is uncertain. Germline loops: CDR1 MDHEN, CDR2 SYDVKM. The CDR3 consists of 12 residues. Trimming removed 0 bases at V and 1 base at J, with 0 bases between. The CDR3 region is CASSLWNTEAFF. In DNA, the CDR3 is TGTGCCAGCAGTTTATGGAACACTGAAGCTTTCTTT.

The chain links TRBV30 to TRBJ2-3; D might be TRBD2 (7 bases). The CDR3 totals 15 residues. V lost 5 bases and J lost 4, with 19 bases in between. Germline V lookup: CDR1 GTSNPN, CDR2 SVGIG (reference sequence). The CDR3 DNA sequence: TGTGCCTGGGCCAAGGGGGGGAGTGGGGCAGATACGCAGTATTTT. Its protein product is CAWAKGGSGADTQYF.

The rearrangement uses TRBV28 and TRBJ2-3; 7 bases align to TRBD1. In germline, CDR1 is MDHEN, CDR2 SYDVKM. The CDR3 spans 15 residues. After removal of 2 bases from V and 1 base from J, the junction contained 3 bases not matched to a gene. CDR3: CASSLRGLGTDTQYF. CDR3 nucleotide sequence: TGTGCCAGCAGTTTAAGGGGGCTCGGCACAGATACGCAGTATTTT.

The rearrangement links TRBV30 to TRBJ2-3; D not certain. V was pared by 4 bases and J by 0 bases, with 8 bases between. The CDR3 is 13 amino acids. Germline CDR1 GTSNPN, CDR2 SVGIG (reference sequence). In DNA, the CDR3 is TGTGCCTGGACATCAGATAGCACAGATACGCAGTATTTT. Residues: CAWTSDSTDTQYF.

The sample holds one count of this clone. This rearrangement joins TRBV5-1 to TRBJ1-4; D might be TRBD1 (5 bases). CDR3 length: 14 residues. In germline, CDR1 is SGHRS, CDR2 YFSETQ. Trimming removed 6 bases at V and 6 bases at J, with 15 bases between. The CDR3 region is CASTTGRSHEKLFF. The CDR3 region has the DNA TGCGCCAGCACCACAGGACGATCGCATGAAAAACTGTTTTTT.

This chain connects TRBV12-3 or TRBV12-4 to TRBJ2-2; D remains ambiguous. Trimming pared 6 bases from V and 4 bases from J, leaving 9 bases between. The CDR3 consists of 13 residues. In DNA, the CDR3 is TGTGCCAGCAGCCTTATATCCACCGGGGAGCTGTTTTTT. It codes for CASSLISTGELFF.

The chain uses TRBV20-1 and TRBJ2-7; a possible D gene is TRBD1 (6 bases). This CDR3 comprises 11 residues. Trimming left V 5 bases short and J 4 bases short, with 9 bases between. Per germline, CDR1 DFQATT and CDR2 SNEGSKA (reference sequence). Here the CDR3 reads CSAWDIYEQYV. CDR3 DNA sequence: TGCAGTGCTTGGGACATTTACGAGCAGTACGTC.

This clone has a handful of counts. This chain connects TRBV12-3 or TRBV12-4 to TRBJ2-7; D is unresolved. CDR3 length: 12 amino acids. Deletions cut 8 bases from V and 7 bases from J, with 15 bases between. The CDR3 region is CASSRFSREQYF. The CDR3 DNA follows: TGTGCCAGCTCCAGGTTTTCGCGGGAGCAGTACTTC.

The CDR3, as DNA: TGTGCCAGCAGCCAGACGGGTACAGGGGATAGCAATCAGCCCCAGCATTTT. It encodes CASSQTGTGDSNQPQHF. This chain uses TRBV14 with TRBJ1-5; TRBD1 agrees at 7 bases. Per the germline V gene, CDR1 is SGHDN and CDR2 is FVKESK. With V trimmed by 3 bases and J by 0 bases, 8 bases remained unmatched. The CDR3 totals 17 residues.

V gene TRBV21-1 combines with J gene TRBJ2-3; the D segment call TRBD2 is taken from the table without a DNA check. TRBV21-1 is listed as a pseudogene. The length of the CDR3 is 15 residues. The CDR3 coding sequence is TGTGCCAGCAGGGGGCCGGGGGGAAGCACAGATACGCAGTATTTT. Encoded protein: CASRGPGGSTDTQYF.